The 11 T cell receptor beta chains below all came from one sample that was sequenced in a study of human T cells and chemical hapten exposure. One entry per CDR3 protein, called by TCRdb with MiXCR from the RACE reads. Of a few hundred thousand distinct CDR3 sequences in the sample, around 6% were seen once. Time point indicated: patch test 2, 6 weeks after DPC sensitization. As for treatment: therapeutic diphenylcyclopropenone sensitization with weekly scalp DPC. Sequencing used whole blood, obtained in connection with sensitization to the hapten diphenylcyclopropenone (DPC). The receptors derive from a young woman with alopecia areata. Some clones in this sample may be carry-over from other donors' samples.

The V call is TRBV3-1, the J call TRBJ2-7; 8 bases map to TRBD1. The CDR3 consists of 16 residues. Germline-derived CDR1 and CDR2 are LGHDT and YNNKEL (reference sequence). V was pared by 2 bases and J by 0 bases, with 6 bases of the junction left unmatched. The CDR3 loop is CASSQNVGQASYEQYF. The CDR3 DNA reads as TGTGCCAGCAGCCAAAATGTGGGACAGGCCTCCTACGAGCAGTACTTC.

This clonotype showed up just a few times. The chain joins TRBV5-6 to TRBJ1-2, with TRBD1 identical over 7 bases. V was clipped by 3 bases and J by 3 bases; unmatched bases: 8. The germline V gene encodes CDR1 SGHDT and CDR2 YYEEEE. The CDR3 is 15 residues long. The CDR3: CASSYRTGADYGYTF. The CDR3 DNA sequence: TGTGCCAGCAGCTATCGGACAGGCGCGGACTATGGCTACACCTTC.

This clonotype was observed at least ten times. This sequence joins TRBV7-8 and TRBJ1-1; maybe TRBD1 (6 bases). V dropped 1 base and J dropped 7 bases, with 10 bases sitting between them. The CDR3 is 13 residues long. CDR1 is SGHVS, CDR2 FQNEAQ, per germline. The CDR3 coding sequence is TGTGCCAGCAGCTTAGGATCAGGGGATGAAGCTTTCTTT. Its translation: CASSLGSGDEAFF.

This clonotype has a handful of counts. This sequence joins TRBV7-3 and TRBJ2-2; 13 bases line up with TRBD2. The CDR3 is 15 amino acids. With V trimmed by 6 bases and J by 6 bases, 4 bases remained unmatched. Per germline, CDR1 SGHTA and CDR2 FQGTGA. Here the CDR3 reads CASRSGLAGSGELFF. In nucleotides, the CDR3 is TGTGCCAGCAGATCGGGACTAGCGGGGTCCGGGGAGCTGTTTTTT. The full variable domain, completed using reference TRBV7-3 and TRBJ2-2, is GAGVSQTPSNKVTEKGKYVELRCDPISGHTALYWYRQSLGQGPEFLIYFQGTGAADDSGLPNDRFFAVRPEGSVSTLKIQRTERGDSAVYLCASRSGLAGSGELFFGEGSRLTVL.

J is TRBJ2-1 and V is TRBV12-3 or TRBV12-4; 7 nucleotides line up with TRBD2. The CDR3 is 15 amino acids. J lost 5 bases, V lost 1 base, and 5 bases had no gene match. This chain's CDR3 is CASSLGWGGNNEQFF. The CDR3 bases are TGTGCCAGCAGTTTAGGGTGGGGAGGGAACAATGAGCAGTTCTTC.

The CDR3 reads CASEWQDTDTQYF. CDR3 sequence (DNA): TGTGCCAGCGAATGGCAGGACACAGATACGCAGTATTTT. V and J are TRBV6-6 and TRBJ2-3; D ambiguous. Germline values: CDR1 MNHNY, CDR2 SVGAGI (reference sequence). The V and J ends lost 8 bases and 2 bases respectively, with 11 bases between them. CDR3 length equals 13 residues.

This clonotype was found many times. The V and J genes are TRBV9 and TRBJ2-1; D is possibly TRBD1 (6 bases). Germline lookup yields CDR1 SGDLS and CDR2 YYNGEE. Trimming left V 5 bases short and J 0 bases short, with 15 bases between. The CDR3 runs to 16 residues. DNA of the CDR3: TGTGCCAGCAGTACAACAGGGCCTAGCTCCTACAATGAGCAGTTCTTC. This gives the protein CASSTTGPSSYNEQFF.

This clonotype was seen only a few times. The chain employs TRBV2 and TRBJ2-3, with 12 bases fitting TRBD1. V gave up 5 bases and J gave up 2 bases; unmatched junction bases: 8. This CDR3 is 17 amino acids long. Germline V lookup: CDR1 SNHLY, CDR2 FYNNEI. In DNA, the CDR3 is TGTGCCAGCAGTTGGGGGACAGGGGGCTGGTCCACAGATACGCAGTATTTT. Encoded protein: CASSWGTGGWSTDTQYF.

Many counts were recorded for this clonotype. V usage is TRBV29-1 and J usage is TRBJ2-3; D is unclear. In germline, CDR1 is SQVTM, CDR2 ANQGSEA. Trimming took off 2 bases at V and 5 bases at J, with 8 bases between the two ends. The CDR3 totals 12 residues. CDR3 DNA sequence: TGCAGCGTTGAAACATGGGAAGATACGCAGTATTTT. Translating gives CSVETWEDTQYF.

Written as DNA, the CDR3 is TGTGCCAGCAGTCGTGACAGGGGTGTGGGTCAAGAGACCCAGTACTTC. Translated: CASSRDRGVGQETQYF. The chain couples TRBV28 to TRBJ2-5; 8 bases map to TRBD1. Unmatched junction bases numbered 10, after V lost 5 bases and J lost 2 bases. Per germline, CDR1 MDHEN and CDR2 SYDVKM. The CDR3 extends over 16 amino acids.

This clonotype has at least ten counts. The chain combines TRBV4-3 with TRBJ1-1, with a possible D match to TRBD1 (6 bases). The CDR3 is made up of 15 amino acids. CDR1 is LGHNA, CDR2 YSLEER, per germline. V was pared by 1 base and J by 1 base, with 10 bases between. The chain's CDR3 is CASSQAGQSNTEAFF. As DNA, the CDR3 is TGCGCCAGCAGCCAAGCCGGACAGTCGAACACTGAAGCTTTCTTT.